The TCR beta chain under discussion was sequenced for a study of blood T cells in healthy people across ages. The CDR3 is 15 amino acids. CDR1 is SGHRS and CDR2 is YFSETQ in the germline V gene. Study-wide findings and caveats: Naive CD4+ cell counts and diversity both ran higher in long-lived than in aged donors. CMV status of donors was unknown, possibly confounding expanded clonotype changes. TCR beta diversity was tightly associated with the proportion of naive T cells.

This clonotype was counted a few times. The antigen is unknown. An end of the junction does not agree with germline; a read error may underlie this. PBMCs were isolated at a quantity of at least 7 million per sample. PCR was performed a second time for roughly 7 to 11 cycles using a sample-barcoded 5' primer and a J-beta primer mix. One entry per CDR3 protein results from TCRdb running MiXCR on the 5' RACE reads. The table lists about 1.7 million distinct CDR3 sequences, 28% of them singletons. The TCR originated in a woman between 25 and 40 years old in good health. The chain combines TRBV5-1 with TRBJ2-7, with 7 bases aligning to TRBD1. Source material: blood. Here the CDR3 reads CAGSLGLGQFYEQYF. The CDR3 nucleotides read TGCGCCGGCAGCTTGGGCCTGGGACAGTTCTACGAGCAGTACTTC.